The rows below give T cell receptor beta chains drawn from one sample of a study of response to subunit inactivated influenza vaccine. TCRdb processed the RT-PCR reads anew with MiXCR; each CDR3 protein has one entry. This table has about 650,000 distinct CDR3 sequences, around a sixth appearing once. Material: PBMCs from blood, obtained about 13 days after vaccination. The source of these receptors is a man in his fifties or sixties who received an inactivated influenza vaccine. The CDR3 runs from the conserved cysteine through the conserved F or W. The order of the fields is J gene, V gene, D gene, CDR3 protein. D genes are given only for firm matches.

>TRBJ2-5|TRBV7-2|TRBD1
CASSVTGTGSETQYF
>TRBJ2-7|TRBV25-1|.
CASSESPEQYF
>TRBJ2-3|TRBV20-1|TRBD2
CSAGPLSGRREDTQYF
>TRBJ2-1|TRBV7-9|.
CASSRLGVSSYNEQFF
>TRBJ1-2|TRBV5-6|TRBD1
CASSFPTGGYIYGYTF
>TRBJ1-6|TRBV5-5|TRBD1
CASSPDRGLGNSPLHF
>TRBJ2-3|TRBV28|.
CASSSRSRVGTSSLSTDTQYF
>TRBJ2-7|TRBV11-1|.
CASSLGVRTYEQYF
>TRBJ1-5|TRBV18|TRBD1
CASSPDRMYQPQHF
>TRBJ2-5|TRBV18|.
CASSPGPMETQYF
>TRBJ2-1|TRBV6-5|.
CASSYSRGVGYNEQFF
>TRBJ1-5|TRBV12-3/TRBV12-4|.
CASSLEGKDQPQHF
>TRBJ2-7|TRBV20-1|.
CSAHPWQGSYEQYF
>TRBJ1-2|TRBV6-1|TRBD1
CASSDGRGLKGYTF
>TRBJ1-4|TRBV10-3|.
CATKGRAEEKLFF
>TRBJ2-6|TRBV24-1|.
CATSRSREAGANVLTF
>TRBJ2-1|TRBV5-1|TRBD2
CASSLGPTSGGYEQFF
>TRBJ2-1|TRBV20-1|TRBD2
CSARDESRLAVYNEQFF
>TRBJ2-1|TRBV11-1|.
CASSSFGGDYNEQFF
>TRBJ2-7|TRBV29-1|TRBD1
CSVGRRGHDEQYF
>TRBJ2-7|TRBV12-3/TRBV12-4|TRBD1
CASTPTGASYEQYF
>TRBJ2-7|TRBV5-1|TRBD1
CASSLEDRVDEQYF
>TRBJ1-1|TRBV5-5|TRBD1
CASSLGITGDTEAFF
>TRBJ1-1|TRBV3-1|.
CASSRGTRNTEAFF
>TRBJ2-7|TRBV3-1|.
CASSQGWTTRQYF
>TRBJ1-5|TRBV4-1|.
CASSQRHNSNQPQHF
>TRBJ1-3|TRBV7-9|.
CASSPRMTGNTIYF
>TRBJ2-1|TRBV7-9|.
CASSTGIYPDNEQFF
>TRBJ2-7|TRBV27|.
CASSSTLADRSYEQYF
>TRBJ2-3|TRBV28|.
CASRGQGTDTQYF
>TRBJ1-5|TRBV20-1|.
CSARDWGGSQPQHF
>TRBJ2-7|TRBV10-3|.
CAISVIAGYEQYF